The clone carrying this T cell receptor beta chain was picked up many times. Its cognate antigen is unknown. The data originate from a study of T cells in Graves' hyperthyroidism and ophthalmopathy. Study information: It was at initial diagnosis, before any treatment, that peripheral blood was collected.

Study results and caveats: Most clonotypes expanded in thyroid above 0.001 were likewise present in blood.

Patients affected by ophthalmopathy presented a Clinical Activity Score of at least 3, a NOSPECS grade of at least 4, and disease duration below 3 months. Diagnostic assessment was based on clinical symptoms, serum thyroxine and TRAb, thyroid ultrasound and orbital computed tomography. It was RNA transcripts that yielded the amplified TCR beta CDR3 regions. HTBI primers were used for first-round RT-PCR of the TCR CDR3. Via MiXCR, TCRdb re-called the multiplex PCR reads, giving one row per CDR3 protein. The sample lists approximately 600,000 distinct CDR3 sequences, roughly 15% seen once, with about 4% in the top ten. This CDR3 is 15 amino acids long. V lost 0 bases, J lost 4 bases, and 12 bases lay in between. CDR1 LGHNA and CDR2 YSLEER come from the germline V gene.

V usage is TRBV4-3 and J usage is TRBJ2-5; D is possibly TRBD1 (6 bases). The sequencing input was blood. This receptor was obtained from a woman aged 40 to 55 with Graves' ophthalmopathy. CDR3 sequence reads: CASSQEYRERETQYF. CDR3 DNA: TGCGCCAGCAGCCAAGAATACAGGGAGAGAGAGACCCAGTACTTC.